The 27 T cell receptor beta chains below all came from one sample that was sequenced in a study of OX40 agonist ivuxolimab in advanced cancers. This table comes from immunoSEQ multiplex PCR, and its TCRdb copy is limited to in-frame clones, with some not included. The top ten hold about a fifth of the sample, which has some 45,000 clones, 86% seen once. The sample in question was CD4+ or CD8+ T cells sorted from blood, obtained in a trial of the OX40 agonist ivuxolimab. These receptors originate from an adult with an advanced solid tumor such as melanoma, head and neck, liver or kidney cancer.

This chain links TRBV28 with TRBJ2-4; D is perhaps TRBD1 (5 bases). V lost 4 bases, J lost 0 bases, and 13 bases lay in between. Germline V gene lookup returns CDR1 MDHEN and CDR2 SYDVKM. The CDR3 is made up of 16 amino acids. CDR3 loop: CASSSHRLKAKNIQYF. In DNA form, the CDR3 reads TGTGCCAGCAGTTCTCACAGGCTTAAAGCCAAAAACATTCAGTACTTC. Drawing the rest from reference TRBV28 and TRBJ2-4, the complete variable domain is DVKVTQSSRYLVKRTGEKVFLECVQDMDHENMFWYRQDPGLGLRLIYFSYDVKMKEKGDIPEGYSVSREKKERFSLILESASTNQTSMYLCASSSHRLKAKNIQYFGAGTRLSVL.

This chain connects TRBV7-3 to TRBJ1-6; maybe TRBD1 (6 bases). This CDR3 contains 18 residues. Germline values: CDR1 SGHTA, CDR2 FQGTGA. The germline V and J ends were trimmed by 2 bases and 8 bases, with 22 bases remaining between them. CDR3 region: CASSLWVTGLGFDSPLHF. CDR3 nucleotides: TGTGCCAGCAGCTTATGGGTAACAGGGTTGGGGTTTGATTCACCCCTCCACTTT.

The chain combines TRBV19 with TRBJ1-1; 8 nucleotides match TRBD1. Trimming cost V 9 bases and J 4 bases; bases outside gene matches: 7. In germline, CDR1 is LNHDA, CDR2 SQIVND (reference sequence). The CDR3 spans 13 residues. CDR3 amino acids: CASKRTGSTEAFF. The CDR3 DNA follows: TGTGCCAGCAAGAGGACAGGGTCCACTGAAGCTTTCTTT.

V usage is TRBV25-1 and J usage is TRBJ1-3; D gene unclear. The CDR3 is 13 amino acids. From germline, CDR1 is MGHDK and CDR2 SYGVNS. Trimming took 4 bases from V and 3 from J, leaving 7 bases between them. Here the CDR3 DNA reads TGTGCCAGCAGTGGCGCCGATGGAAACACCATATATTTT. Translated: CASSGADGNTIYF.

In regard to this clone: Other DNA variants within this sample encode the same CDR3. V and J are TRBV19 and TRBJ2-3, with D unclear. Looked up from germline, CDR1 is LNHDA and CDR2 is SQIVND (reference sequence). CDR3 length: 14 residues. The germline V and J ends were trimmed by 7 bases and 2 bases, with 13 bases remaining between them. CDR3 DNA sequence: TGTGCCAGTACCGAAAGGCCTTTCACAGATACGCAGTATTTT. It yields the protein CASTERPFTDTQYF.

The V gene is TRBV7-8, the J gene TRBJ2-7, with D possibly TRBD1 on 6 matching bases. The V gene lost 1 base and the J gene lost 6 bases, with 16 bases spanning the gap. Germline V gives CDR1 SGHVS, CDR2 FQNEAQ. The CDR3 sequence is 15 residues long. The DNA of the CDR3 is TGTGCCAGCAGCTTAGTTAGGGGACATCAGGGCGAGCAGTACGTC. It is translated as CASSLVRGHQGEQYV.

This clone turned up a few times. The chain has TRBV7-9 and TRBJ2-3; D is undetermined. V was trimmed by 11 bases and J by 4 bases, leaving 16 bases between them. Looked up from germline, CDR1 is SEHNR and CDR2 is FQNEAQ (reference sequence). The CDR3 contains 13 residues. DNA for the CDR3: TGTGCCCATTCGAATCCGGCTCCAGATACGCAGTATTTT. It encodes CAHSNPAPDTQYF.

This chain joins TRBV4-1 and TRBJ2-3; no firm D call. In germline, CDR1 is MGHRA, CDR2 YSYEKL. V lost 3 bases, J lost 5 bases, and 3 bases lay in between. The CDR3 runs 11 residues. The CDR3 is CASSQEDTQYF. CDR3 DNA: TGCGCCAGCAGCCAGGAAGATACGCAGTATTTT.

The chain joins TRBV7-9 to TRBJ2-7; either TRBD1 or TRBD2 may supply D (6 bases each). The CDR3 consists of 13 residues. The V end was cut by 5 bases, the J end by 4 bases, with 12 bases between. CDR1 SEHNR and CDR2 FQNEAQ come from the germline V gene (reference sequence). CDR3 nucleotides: TGTGCCAGCAGCCTAGGGGGAGGATACGAGCAGTACTTC. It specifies CASSLGGGYEQYF.

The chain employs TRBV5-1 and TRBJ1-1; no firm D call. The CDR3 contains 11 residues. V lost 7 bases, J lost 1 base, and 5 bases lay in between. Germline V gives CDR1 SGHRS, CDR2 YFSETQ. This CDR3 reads CASGGNTEAFF. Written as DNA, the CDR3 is TGCGCCAGCGGAGGGAACACTGAAGCTTTCTTT.

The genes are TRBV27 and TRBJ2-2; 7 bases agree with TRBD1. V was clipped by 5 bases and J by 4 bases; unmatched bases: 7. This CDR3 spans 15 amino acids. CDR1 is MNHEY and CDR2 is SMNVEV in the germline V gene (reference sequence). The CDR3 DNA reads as TGTGCCAGCAGTCTAACAGGGGTCGGCACCGGGGAGCTGTTTTTT. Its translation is CASSLTGVGTGELFF.

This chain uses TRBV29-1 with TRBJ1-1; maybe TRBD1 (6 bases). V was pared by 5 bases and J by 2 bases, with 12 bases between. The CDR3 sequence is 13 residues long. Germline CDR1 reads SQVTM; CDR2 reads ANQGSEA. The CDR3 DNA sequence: TGCAGCGTTAGGGGGGGGGACAACACTGAAGCTTTCTTT. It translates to CSVRGGDNTEAFF.

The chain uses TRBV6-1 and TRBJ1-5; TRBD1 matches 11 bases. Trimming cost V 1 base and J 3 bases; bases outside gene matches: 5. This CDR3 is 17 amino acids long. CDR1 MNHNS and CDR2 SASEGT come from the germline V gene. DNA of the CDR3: TGTGCCAGCAGTGAAGGGAGGACAGGGGGCTTCAATCAGCCCCAGCATTTT. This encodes CASSEGRTGGFNQPQHF.

The CDR3 nucleotides are TGTGCCAGCAGCCGGAGCGGGGGGCTTCAAGAGACCCAGTACTTC. Its translation is CASSRSGGLQETQYF. V is TRBV11-2 and J is TRBJ2-5, with 9 bases aligning to TRBD2. CDR3 length equals 15 residues. CDR1 SGHAT and CDR2 FQNNGV come from the germline V gene. With V trimmed by 5 bases and J by 2 bases, 6 bases remained unmatched.

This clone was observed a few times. CDR3 sequence reads: CAINPGTDYTGELFF. CDR3 sequence (DNA): TGTGCCATCAACCCCGGGACAGATTACACCGGGGAGCTGTTTTTT. V and J are TRBV10-3 and TRBJ2-2; 7 bases agree with TRBD1. The CDR3 loop spans 15 amino acids. J was trimmed by 3 bases and V by 7 bases; bases with no gene match: 8. Germline values: CDR1 ENHRY, CDR2 SYGVKD.

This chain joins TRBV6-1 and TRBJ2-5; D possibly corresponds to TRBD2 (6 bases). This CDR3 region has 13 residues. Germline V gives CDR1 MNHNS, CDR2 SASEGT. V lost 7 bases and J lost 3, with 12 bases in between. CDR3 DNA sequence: TGTGCCAGCATGCCAGGAGGGGAAGAGACCCAGTACTTC. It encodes CASMPGGEETQYF.

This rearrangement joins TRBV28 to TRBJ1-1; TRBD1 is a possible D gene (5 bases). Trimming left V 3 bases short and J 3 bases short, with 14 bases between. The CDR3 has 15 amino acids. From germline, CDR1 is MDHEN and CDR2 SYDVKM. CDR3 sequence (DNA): TGTGCCAGCAGTTTCCTCGGGGCAGGCCACACTGAAGCTTTCTTT. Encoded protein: CASSFLGAGHTEAFF.

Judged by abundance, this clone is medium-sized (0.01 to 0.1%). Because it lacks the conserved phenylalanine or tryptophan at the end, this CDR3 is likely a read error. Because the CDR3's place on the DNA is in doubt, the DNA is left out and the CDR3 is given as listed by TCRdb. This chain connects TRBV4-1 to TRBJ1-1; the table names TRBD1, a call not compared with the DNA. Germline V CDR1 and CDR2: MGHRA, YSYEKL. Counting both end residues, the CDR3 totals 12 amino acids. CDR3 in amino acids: CASSQDRQSLLG.

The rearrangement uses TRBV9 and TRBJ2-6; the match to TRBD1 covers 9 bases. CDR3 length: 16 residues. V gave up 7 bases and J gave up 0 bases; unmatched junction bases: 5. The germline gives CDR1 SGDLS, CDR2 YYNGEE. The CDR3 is CASADRGTSGANVLTF. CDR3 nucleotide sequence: TGTGCCAGCGCAGACAGGGGGACCTCTGGGGCCAACGTCCTGACTTTC.

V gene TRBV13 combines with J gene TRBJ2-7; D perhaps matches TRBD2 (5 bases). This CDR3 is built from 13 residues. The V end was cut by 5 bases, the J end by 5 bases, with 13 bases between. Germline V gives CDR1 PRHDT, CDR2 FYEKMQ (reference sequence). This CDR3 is CASSPEGLHEQYV. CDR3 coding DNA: TGTGCCAGCAGCCCCGAGGGTCTCCACGAGCAGTACGTC.

The CDR3 here is CASRGTSGNTIYF. In nucleotides, the CDR3 is TGTGCCAGCAGAGGGACATCTGGAAACACCATATATTTT. The V gene is TRBV6-9, the J gene TRBJ1-3, with D perhaps TRBD1 (6 bases). Per germline, CDR1 MNHGY and CDR2 SVAAGI. The CDR3 extends over 13 amino acids. V shed 6 bases and J shed 1 base, with 7 bases lying between them.

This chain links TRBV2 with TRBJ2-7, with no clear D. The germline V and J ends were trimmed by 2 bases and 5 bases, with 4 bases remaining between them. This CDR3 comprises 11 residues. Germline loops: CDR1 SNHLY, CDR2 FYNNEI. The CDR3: CASSELNEQYV. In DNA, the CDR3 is TGTGCCAGCAGTGAATTAAACGAGCAGTACGTC.

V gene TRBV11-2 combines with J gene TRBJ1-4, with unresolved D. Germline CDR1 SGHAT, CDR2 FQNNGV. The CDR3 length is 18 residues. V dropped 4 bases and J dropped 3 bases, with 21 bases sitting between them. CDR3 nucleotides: TGTGCCAGCAGCTCTTTACAAGGTGTAAAACATCCTAATGAAAAACTGTTTTTT. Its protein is CASSSLQGVKHPNEKLFF.

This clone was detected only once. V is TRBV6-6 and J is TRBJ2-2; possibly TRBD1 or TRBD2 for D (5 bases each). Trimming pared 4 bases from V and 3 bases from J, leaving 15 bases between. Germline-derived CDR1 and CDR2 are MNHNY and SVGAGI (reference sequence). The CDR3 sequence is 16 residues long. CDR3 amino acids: CASSSWDGEDTGELFF. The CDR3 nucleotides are TGTGCCAGCAGTTCGTGGGACGGGGAAGACACCGGGGAGCTGTTTTTT.

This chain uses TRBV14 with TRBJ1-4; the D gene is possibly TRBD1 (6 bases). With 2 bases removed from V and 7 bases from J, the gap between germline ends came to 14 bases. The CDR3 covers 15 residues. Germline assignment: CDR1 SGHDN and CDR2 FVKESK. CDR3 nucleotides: TGTGCCAGCAGCCAATTAGGGGGACGGGGTGAAAAACTGTTTTTT. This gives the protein CASSQLGGRGEKLFF.

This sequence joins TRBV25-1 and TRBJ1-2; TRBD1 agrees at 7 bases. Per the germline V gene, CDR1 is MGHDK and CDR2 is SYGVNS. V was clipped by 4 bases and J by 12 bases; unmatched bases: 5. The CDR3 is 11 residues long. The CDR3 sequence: CASSAGQEDTF. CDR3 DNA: TGTGCCAGCAGTGCCGGACAGGAGGACACCTTC.

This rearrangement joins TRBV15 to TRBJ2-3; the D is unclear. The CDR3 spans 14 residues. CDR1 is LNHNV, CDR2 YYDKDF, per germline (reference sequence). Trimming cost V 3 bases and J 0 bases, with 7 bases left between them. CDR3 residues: CATSRSDSTDTQYF. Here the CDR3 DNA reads TGTGCCACCAGCAGGTCGGACAGCACAGATACGCAGTATTTT.